This T cell receptor beta chain came from a study of T-cell reconstitution after alpha-beta-depleted transplantation in children. From germline, CDR1 is GTSNPN and CDR2 SVGIG (reference sequence). The CDR3 sequence is 16 residues long. The J segment lost 0 bases and the V segment lost 3 bases, leaving 8 bases of the junction unmatched. Remarks on this clonotype: Its antigen remains unknown.

Study outcomes and limitations: As was reported, about two months after transplant, alpha-beta T cells came from several hundred expanded graft clones.

Using unique molecular identifiers, the investigators prepared the TCRbeta library. From the PCR reads, TCRdb called clonotypes with MiXCR, one entry per CDR3 protein. Of some 200,000 distinct CDR3 sequences in the sample, about 8.7% were seen once. The origin of this receptor is a male patient between 2 and 15 years old who had a stem cell transplant for acute myeloid leukemia, so the T cells may come from the graft donor. The material sequenced was PBMCs, mostly from graft donor cells, taken 360 days after TCRalphabeta/CD19-depleted stem cell transplant. The chain has TRBV30 and TRBJ1-5; 7 bases line up with TRBD1. CDR3 protein: CAWSAGTENSNQPQHF. The CDR3 bases are TGTGCCTGGAGCGCCGGGACAGAAAATAGCAATCAGCCCCAGCATTTT.